Listed below are T cell receptor beta chains from one sample, sequenced in a study of cytomegalovirus exposure and HLA in healthy donors. Libraries were prepared by immunoSEQ multiplex PCR; TCRdb keeps only in-frame clonotypes and omits some of them. The sample lists 150,000 or so clones; almost 85% were seen once. Sequencing input: PBMCs. These receptors were obtained from a man in his thirties or forties in good health and CMV-seropositive. The CDR3 runs from the conserved cysteine through the conserved F or W. Fields, in order: CDR3 protein, CDR3 DNA, J gene, D gene, V gene, clone size, CDR3 length. A D gene is named only where the DNA matches it firmly. Clone size, where shown, is once, few, many, or a class for clones that have expanded.

CDR3 protein: CASSYSPDWGDEQFF
CDR3 DNA: TGTGCCAGCAGTTACTCCCCGGACTGGGGGGATGAGCAGTTCTTC
J gene: TRBJ2-1
D gene: -
V gene: TRBV6-5
clone size: -
CDR3 length: 15

CDR3 protein: CASSQDTQMYNEQFF
CDR3 DNA: TGTGCCAGCAGTCAAGACACCCAGATGTACAATGAGCAGTTCTTC
J gene: TRBJ2-1
D gene: -
V gene: TRBV5-6
clone size: -
CDR3 length: 15

CDR3 protein: CASSVGGLAGGEQYF
CDR3 DNA: TGTGCCAGCAGCGTAGGGGGACTAGCGGGAGGGGAGCAGTACTTC
J gene: TRBJ2-5
D gene: TRBD2
V gene: TRBV9
clone size: -
CDR3 length: 15

CDR3 protein: CASSFSGDYEQYF
CDR3 DNA: TGTGCCAGCAGCTTTTCAGGGGACTACGAGCAGTACTTC
J gene: TRBJ2-7
D gene: -
V gene: TRBV11-2
clone size: -
CDR3 length: 13

CDR3 protein: CASTRTGLWTEAFF
CDR3 DNA: TGTGCCAGCACCCGGACAGGGCTTTGGACTGAAGCTTTCTTT
J gene: TRBJ1-1
D gene: TRBD1
V gene: TRBV28
clone size: -
CDR3 length: 14

CDR3 protein: CASPKTLGSGSSYNEQFF
CDR3 DNA: TGTGCCAGCCCTAAAACCCTGGGTAGCGGGAGTTCCTACAATGAGCAGTTCTTC
J gene: TRBJ2-1
D gene: TRBD2
V gene: TRBV28
clone size: -
CDR3 length: 18

CDR3 protein: CASSLEGGQATQYF
CDR3 DNA: TGCGCCAGCAGCTTGGAAGGGGGTCAAGCGACCCAGTACTTC
J gene: TRBJ2-5
D gene: -
V gene: TRBV5-1
clone size: once
CDR3 length: 14

CDR3 protein: CASSRGPTGELFF
CDR3 DNA: TGTGCCAGCAGCCGAGGCCCCACCGGGGAGCTGTTTTTT
J gene: TRBJ2-2
D gene: -
V gene: TRBV6-5
clone size: -
CDR3 length: 13

CDR3 protein: CAWSSGVHEQYF
CDR3 DNA: TGTGCCTGGAGCAGCGGAGTACACGAGCAGTACTTC
J gene: TRBJ2-7
D gene: -
V gene: TRBV30
clone size: -
CDR3 length: 12

CDR3 protein: CASSPWRGRMYEQYF
CDR3 DNA: TGTGCCAGCAGCCCCTGGAGGGGGCGGATGTACGAGCAGTACTTC
J gene: TRBJ2-7
D gene: -
V gene: TRBV7-2
clone size: -
CDR3 length: 15

CDR3 protein: CASTLLAGGPRKTQYF
CDR3 DNA: TGTGCCAGCACCTTACTAGCGGGGGGGCCCCGGAAGACCCAGTACTTC
J gene: TRBJ2-5
D gene: TRBD2
V gene: TRBV5-6
clone size: -
CDR3 length: 16

CDR3 protein: CASSPFGHEAGEGFF
CDR3 DNA: TGTGCCAGCTCACCATTTGGGCACGAGGCGGGAGAAGGGTTCTTC
J gene: TRBJ2-1
D gene: TRBD2
V gene: TRBV18
clone size: -
CDR3 length: 15

CDR3 protein: CASREGRDNSPLHF
CDR3 DNA: TGTGCCAGCAGGGAGGGACGGGATAATTCACCCCTCCACTTT
J gene: TRBJ1-6
D gene: -
V gene: TRBV6-1
clone size: -
CDR3 length: 14

CDR3 protein: CSARVVETQYF
CDR3 DNA: TGCAGTGCTAGAGTAGTTGAGACCCAGTACTTC
J gene: TRBJ2-5
D gene: -
V gene: TRBV20-1
clone size: -
CDR3 length: 11

CDR3 protein: CASSLPSGLATYEQYF
CDR3 DNA: TGTGCCAGCAGCTTACCATCGGGACTAGCGACCTACGAGCAGTACTTC
J gene: TRBJ2-7
D gene: TRBD2
V gene: TRBV7-8
clone size: -
CDR3 length: 16

CDR3 protein: CSVEGADRDEQYF
CDR3 DNA: TGCAGCGTTGAAGGAGCCGACAGGGACGAGCAGTACTTC
J gene: TRBJ2-7
D gene: TRBD1
V gene: TRBV29-1
clone size: -
CDR3 length: 13

CDR3 protein: CASSAQGDSGNTIYF
CDR3 DNA: TGTGCCAGCAGTGCACAGGGCGACTCTGGAAACACCATATATTTT
J gene: TRBJ1-3
D gene: -
V gene: TRBV2
clone size: -
CDR3 length: 15

CDR3 protein: CASTIPVPFYEQYF
CDR3 DNA: TGTGCCAGTACCATCCCGGTCCCGTTCTACGAGCAGTACTTC
J gene: TRBJ2-7
D gene: -
V gene: TRBV19
clone size: -
CDR3 length: 14

CDR3 protein: CASSAGTVIYNSPLHF
CDR3 DNA: TGTGCCAGCAGCGCTGGAACAGTAATCTATAATTCACCCCTCCACTTT
J gene: TRBJ1-6
D gene: -
V gene: TRBV5-6
clone size: once
CDR3 length: 16

CDR3 protein: CASSPWRGDTEAFF
CDR3 DNA: TGTGCCAGCTCCCCCTGGCGGGGGGACACTGAAGCTTTCTTT
J gene: TRBJ1-1
D gene: -
V gene: TRBV18
clone size: -
CDR3 length: 14

CDR3 protein: CASSIPGLAGNTQYF
CDR3 DNA: TGTGCCAGCAGCATACCGGGACTAGCTGGGAATACGCAGTATTTT
J gene: TRBJ2-3
D gene: TRBD2
V gene: TRBV7-9
clone size: once
CDR3 length: 15

CDR3 protein: CASSEAGRYTEAFF
CDR3 DNA: TGTGCCAGCAGTGAAGCGGGCAGATACACTGAAGCTTTCTTT
J gene: TRBJ1-1
D gene: -
V gene: TRBV6-1
clone size: -
CDR3 length: 14

CDR3 protein: CASSVGLAGGTYEQYF
CDR3 DNA: TGTGCCAGCAGCGTGGGACTAGCGGGGGGTACCTACGAGCAGTACTTC
J gene: TRBJ2-7
D gene: TRBD2
V gene: TRBV11-2
clone size: -
CDR3 length: 16

CDR3 protein: CASSQGMGRDTEAFF
CDR3 DNA: TGCGCCAGCAGCCAAGGGATGGGCAGGGACACTGAAGCTTTCTTT
J gene: TRBJ1-1
D gene: -
V gene: TRBV4-3
clone size: few
CDR3 length: 15

CDR3 protein: CASSSDRGYEQYF
CDR3 DNA: TGTGCCAGCAGTTCGGACAGGGGCTACGAGCAGTACTTC
J gene: TRBJ2-7
D gene: TRBD1
V gene: TRBV5-8
clone size: -
CDR3 length: 13

CDR3 protein: CASSVQDTGGYTF
CDR3 DNA: TGTGCCAGCAGCGTTCAGGACACCGGGGGCTACACCTTC
J gene: TRBJ1-2
D gene: -
V gene: TRBV9
clone size: -
CDR3 length: 13

CDR3 protein: CASSSVTVLTYEQYF
CDR3 DNA: TGTGCCAGCAGCTCTGTGACAGTTTTAACCTACGAGCAGTACTTC
J gene: TRBJ2-7
D gene: -
V gene: TRBV11-2
clone size: -
CDR3 length: 15

CDR3 protein: CASSVASSGHYEQYF
CDR3 DNA: TGTGCCAGCAGCGTAGCCTCTAGCGGGCACTACGAGCAGTACTTC
J gene: TRBJ2-7
D gene: TRBD2
V gene: TRBV9
clone size: -
CDR3 length: 15

CDR3 protein: CASSSTSGRDEQFF
CDR3 DNA: TGCGCCAGCAGCTCCACTAGCGGTAGGGATGAGCAGTTCTTC
J gene: TRBJ2-1
D gene: TRBD2
V gene: TRBV5-1
clone size: few
CDR3 length: 14

CDR3 protein: CASSPVVGTGNYGYTF
CDR3 DNA: TGTGCCAGCAGCCCGGTCGTCGGGACAGGGAACTATGGCTACACCTTC
J gene: TRBJ1-2
D gene: TRBD1
V gene: TRBV5-6
clone size: -
CDR3 length: 16

CDR3 protein: CASSVGGSYSNQPQHF
CDR3 DNA: TGTGCCAGCAGCGTAGGAGGGAGTTATAGCAATCAGCCCCAGCATTTT
J gene: TRBJ1-5
D gene: -
V gene: TRBV9
clone size: few
CDR3 length: 16

CDR3 protein: CASSIEGTGELFF
CDR3 DNA: TGTGCCAGTAGTATCGAGGGCACCGGGGAGCTGTTTTTT
J gene: TRBJ2-2
D gene: -
V gene: TRBV19
clone size: once
CDR3 length: 13

CDR3 protein: CASSTGTGGQETQYF
CDR3 DNA: TGTGCCAGCAGCACGGGGACAGGGGGCCAAGAGACCCAGTACTTC
J gene: TRBJ2-5
D gene: TRBD1
V gene: TRBV7-7
clone size: once
CDR3 length: 15

CDR3 protein: CASSAEAQGNTEAFF
CDR3 DNA: TGTGCCAGCAGCGCAGAAGCACAGGGGAACACTGAAGCTTTCTTT
J gene: TRBJ1-1
D gene: -
V gene: TRBV11-3
clone size: -
CDR3 length: 15

CDR3 protein: CASSSPIAGGDNEQFF
CDR3 DNA: TGTGCCAGCAGTTCCCCGATAGCGGGGGGCGACAATGAGCAGTTCTTC
J gene: TRBJ2-1
D gene: TRBD2
V gene: TRBV6-5
clone size: -
CDR3 length: 16

CDR3 protein: CASSSDRTGELFF
CDR3 DNA: TGTGCCAGCTCATCGGACAGAACCGGGGAGCTGTTTTTT
J gene: TRBJ2-2
D gene: -
V gene: TRBV18
clone size: -
CDR3 length: 13

CDR3 protein: CASSSLSGRSYNEQFF
CDR3 DNA: TGTGCCAGCAGTTCCCTTAGCGGGAGGTCCTACAATGAGCAGTTCTTC
J gene: TRBJ2-1
D gene: TRBD2
V gene: TRBV6-6
clone size: few
CDR3 length: 16

CDR3 protein: CASFAGLGVSYNEQFF
CDR3 DNA: TGTGCCAGCTTCGCAGGTCTAGGGGTATCCTACAATGAGCAGTTCTTC
J gene: TRBJ2-1
D gene: -
V gene: TRBV2
clone size: -
CDR3 length: 16

CDR3 protein: CASSPDRNGYTF
CDR3 DNA: TGTGCCAGCTCACCCGACAGGAATGGCTACACCTTC
J gene: TRBJ1-2
D gene: -
V gene: TRBV18
clone size: -
CDR3 length: 12

CDR3 protein: CASSPQGVYNEQFF
CDR3 DNA: TGTGCCAGCAGTCCCCAGGGGGTATACAATGAGCAGTTCTTC
J gene: TRBJ2-1
D gene: TRBD1
V gene: TRBV27
clone size: -
CDR3 length: 14

CDR3 protein: CAWSVVGQNYGYTF
CDR3 DNA: TGTGCCTGGAGTGTAGTGGGACAGAACTATGGCTACACCTTC
J gene: TRBJ1-2
D gene: TRBD1
V gene: TRBV30
clone size: few
CDR3 length: 14

CDR3 protein: CASSEGAPREKLFF
CDR3 DNA: TGCGCCAGCAGTGAGGGGGCTCCGCGCGAAAAACTGTTTTTT
J gene: TRBJ1-4
D gene: TRBD1
V gene: TRBV4-1
clone size: -
CDR3 length: 14